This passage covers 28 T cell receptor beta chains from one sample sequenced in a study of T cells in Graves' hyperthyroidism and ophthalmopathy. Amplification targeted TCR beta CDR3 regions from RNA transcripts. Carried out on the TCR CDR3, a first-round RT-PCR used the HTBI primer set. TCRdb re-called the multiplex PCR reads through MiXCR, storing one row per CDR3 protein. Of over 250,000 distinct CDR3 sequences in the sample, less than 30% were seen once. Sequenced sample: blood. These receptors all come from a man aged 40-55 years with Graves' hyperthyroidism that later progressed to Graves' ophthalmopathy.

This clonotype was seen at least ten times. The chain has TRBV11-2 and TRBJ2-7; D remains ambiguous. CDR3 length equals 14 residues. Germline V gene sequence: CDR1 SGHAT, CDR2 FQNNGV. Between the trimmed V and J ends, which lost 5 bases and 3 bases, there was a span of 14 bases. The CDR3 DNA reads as TGTGCCAGCAGCCCCTCCGGGTTAATCTACGAGCAGTACTTC. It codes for CASSPSGLIYEQYF.

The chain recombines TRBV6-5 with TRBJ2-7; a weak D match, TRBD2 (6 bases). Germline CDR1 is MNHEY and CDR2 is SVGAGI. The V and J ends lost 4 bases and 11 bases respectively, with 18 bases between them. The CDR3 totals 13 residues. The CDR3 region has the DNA TGTGCCAGCAGTTTGGGGGGACTTGGGGAGAAGTACTTC. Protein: CASSLGGLGEKYF.

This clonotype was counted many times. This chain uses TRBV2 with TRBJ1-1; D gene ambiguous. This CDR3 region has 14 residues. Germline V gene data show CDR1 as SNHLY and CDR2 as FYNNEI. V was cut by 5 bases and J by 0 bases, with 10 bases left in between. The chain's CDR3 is CASSLSILNTEAFF. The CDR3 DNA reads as TGTGCCAGCAGTTTAAGTATTCTGAACACTGAAGCTTTCTTT.

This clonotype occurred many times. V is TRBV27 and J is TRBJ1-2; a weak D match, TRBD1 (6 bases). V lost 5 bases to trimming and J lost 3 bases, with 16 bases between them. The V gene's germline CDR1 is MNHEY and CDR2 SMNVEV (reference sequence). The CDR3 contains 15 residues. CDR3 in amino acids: CASSQTGLGDYGYTF. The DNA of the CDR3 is TGTGCCAGCAGTCAAACAGGGTTGGGTGACTATGGCTACACCTTC.

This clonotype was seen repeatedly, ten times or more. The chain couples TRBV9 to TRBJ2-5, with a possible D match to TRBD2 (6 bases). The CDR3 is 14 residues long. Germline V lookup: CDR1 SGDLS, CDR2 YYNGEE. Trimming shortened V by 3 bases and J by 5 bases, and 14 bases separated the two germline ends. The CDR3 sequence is CASSASTSHETQYF. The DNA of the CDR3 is TGTGCCAGCAGCGCCTCGACTAGTCATGAGACCCAGTACTTC.

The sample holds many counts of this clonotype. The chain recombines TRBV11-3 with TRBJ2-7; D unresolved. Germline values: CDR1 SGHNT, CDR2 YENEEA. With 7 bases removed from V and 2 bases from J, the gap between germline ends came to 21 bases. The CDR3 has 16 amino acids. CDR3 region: CASKGSGQEKPYEQYF. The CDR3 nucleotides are TGTGCCAGCAAGGGCTCGGGTCAGGAAAAACCCTACGAGCAGTACTTC.

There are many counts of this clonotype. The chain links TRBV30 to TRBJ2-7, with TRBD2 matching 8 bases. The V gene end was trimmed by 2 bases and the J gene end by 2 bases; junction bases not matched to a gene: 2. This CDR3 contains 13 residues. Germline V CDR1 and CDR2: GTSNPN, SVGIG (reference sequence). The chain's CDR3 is CAWSRSGTYEQYF. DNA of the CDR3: TGTGCCTGGAGTCGTAGCGGGACCTACGAGCAGTACTTC.

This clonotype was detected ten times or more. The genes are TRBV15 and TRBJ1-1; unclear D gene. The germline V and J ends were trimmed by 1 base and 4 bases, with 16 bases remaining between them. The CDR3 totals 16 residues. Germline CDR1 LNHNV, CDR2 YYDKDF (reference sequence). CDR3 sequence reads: CATSRVIGVNGTEAFF. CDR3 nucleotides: TGTGCCACCAGCAGAGTTATTGGGGTGAACGGCACTGAAGCTTTCTTT.

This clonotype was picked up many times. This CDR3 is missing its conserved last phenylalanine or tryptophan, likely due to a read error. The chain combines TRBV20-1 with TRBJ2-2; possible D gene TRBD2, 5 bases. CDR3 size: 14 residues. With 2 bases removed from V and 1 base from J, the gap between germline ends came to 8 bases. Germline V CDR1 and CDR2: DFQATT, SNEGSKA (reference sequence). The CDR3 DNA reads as TGCAGTGCTAGAATCGCGGGGAACACCGGGGAGCTGTTTCTT. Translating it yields CSARIAGNTGELFL.

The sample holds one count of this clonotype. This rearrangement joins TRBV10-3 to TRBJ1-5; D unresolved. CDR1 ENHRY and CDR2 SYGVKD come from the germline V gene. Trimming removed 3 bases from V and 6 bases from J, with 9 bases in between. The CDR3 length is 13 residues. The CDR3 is CAISDGNGQPQHF. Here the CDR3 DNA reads TGTGCCATCAGTGATGGGAATGGTCAGCCCCAGCATTTT.

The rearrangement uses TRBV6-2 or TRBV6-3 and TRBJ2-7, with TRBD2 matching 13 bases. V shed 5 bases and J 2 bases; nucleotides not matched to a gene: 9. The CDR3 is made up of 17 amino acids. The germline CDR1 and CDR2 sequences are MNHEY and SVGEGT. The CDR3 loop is CASSPPGTSGIPYEQYF. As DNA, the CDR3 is TGTGCCAGCAGTCCTCCCGGGACTAGCGGGATACCCTACGAGCAGTACTTC.

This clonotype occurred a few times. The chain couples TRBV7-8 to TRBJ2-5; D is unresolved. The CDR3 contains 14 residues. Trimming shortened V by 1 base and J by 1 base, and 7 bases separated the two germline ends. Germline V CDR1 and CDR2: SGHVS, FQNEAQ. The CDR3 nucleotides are TGTGCCAGCAGCTTAGTTGTCGGCCAAGAGACCCAGTACTTC. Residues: CASSLVVGQETQYF.

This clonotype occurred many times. CDR3 coding DNA: TGTGCCAGCAGCCCCCTGGACAGGGCGGACGAGCAGTACTTC. Encoded protein: CASSPLDRADEQYF. This chain connects TRBV3-1 to TRBJ2-7; 8 bases map to TRBD1. CDR3 length: 14 amino acids. Germline V gene data show CDR1 as LGHDT and CDR2 as YNNKEL (reference sequence). Trimming removed 4 bases from V and 5 bases from J; junction bases left unmatched: 7.

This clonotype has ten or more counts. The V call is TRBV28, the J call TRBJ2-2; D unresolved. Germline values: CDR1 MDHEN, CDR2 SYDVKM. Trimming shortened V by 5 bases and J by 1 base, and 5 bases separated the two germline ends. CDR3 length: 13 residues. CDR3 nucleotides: TGTGCCAGCAGTGGCTGGAACACCGGGGAGCTGTTTTTT. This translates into CASSGWNTGELFF.

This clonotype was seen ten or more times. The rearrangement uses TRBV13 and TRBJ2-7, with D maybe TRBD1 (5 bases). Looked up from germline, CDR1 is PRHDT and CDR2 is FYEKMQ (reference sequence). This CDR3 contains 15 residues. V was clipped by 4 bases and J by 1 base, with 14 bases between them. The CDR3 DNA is TGTGCCAGCAGCTCGCCCCTAGGGGTTTCCTACGAGCAGTACTTC. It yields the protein CASSSPLGVSYEQYF.

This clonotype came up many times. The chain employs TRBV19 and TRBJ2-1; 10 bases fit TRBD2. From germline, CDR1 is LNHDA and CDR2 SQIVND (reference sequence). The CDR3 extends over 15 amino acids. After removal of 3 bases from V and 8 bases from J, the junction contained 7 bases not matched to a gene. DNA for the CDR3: TGTGCCAGTAGTATTGCAGCGGGAGGGACCCATGAGCAGTTCTTC. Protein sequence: CASSIAAGGTHEQFF.

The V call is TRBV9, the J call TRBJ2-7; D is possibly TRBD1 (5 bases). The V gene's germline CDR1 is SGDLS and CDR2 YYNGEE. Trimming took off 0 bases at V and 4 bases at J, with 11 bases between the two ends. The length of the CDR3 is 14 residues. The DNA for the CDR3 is TGTGCCAGCAGCGTAGGCGCAGGGTCGTACGAGCAGTACTTC. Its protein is CASSVGAGSYEQYF.

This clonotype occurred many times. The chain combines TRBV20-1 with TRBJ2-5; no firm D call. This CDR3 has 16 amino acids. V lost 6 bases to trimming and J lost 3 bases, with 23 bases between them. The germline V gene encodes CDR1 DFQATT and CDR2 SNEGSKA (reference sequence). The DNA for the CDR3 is TGCAGTGCGTCGAACCTGGCCGCCGATTTAAAAGAGACCCAGTACTTC. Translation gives CSASNLAADLKETQYF.

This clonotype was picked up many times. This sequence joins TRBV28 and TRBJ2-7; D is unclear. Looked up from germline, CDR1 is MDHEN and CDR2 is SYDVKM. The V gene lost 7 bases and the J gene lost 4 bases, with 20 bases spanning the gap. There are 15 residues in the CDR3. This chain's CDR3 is CASTYSGVIPYEQYF. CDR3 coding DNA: TGTGCCAGCACCTACTCCGGTGTTATTCCATACGAGCAGTACTTC.

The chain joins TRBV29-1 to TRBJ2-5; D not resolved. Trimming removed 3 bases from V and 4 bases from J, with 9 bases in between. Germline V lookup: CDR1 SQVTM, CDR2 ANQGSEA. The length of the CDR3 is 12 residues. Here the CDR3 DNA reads TGCAGCGTTGAGGCGGTCGGAGAGACCCAGTACTTC. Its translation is CSVEAVGETQYF.

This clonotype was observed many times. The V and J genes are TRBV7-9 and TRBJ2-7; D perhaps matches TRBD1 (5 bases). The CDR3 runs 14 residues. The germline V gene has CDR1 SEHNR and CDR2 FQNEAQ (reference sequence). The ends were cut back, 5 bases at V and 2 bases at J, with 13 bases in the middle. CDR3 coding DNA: TGTGCCAGCAGCATTGACGCAGGGACCTACGAGCAGTACTTC. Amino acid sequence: CASSIDAGTYEQYF.

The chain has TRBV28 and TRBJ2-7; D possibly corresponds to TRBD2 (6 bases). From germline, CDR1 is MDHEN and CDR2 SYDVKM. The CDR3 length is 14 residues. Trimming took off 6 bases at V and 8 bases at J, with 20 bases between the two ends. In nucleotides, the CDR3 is TGTGCCAGCAGGTCGCCGGGAGATTCTACGCAGCAGTACTTC. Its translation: CASRSPGDSTQQYF.

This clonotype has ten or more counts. CDR3 sequence: CSARGIELYTDTQYF. In DNA form, the CDR3 reads TGCAGTGCTAGAGGAATAGAGCTATACACAGATACGCAGTATTTT. The rearrangement links TRBV20-1 to TRBJ2-3; D uncertain. Per germline, CDR1 DFQATT and CDR2 SNEGSKA (reference sequence). Trimming took off 1 base at V and 2 bases at J, with 13 bases between the two ends. This CDR3 has 15 residues.

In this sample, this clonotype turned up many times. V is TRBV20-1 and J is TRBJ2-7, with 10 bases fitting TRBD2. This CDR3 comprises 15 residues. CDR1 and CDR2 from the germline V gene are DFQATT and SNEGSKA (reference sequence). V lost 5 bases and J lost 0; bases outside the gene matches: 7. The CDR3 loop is CSADRTSGISYEQYF. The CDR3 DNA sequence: TGCAGTGCTGACCGGACTAGCGGAATCTCCTACGAGCAGTACTTC.

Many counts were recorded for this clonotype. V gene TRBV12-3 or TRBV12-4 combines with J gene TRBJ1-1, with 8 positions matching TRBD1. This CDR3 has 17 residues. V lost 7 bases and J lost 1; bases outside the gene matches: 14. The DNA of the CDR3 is TGTGCCAGCAATTTTCGGCGACTCGGACAGGGGAACACTGAAGCTTTCTTT. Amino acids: CASNFRRLGQGNTEAFF.

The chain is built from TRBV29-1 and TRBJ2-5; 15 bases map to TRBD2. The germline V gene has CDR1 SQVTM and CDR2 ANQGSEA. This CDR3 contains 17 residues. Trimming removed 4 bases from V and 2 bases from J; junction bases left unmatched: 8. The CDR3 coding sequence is TGCAGCGTTGGCCGAGGACTAGCGGGAGGGAATCAAGAGACCCAGTACTTC. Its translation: CSVGRGLAGGNQETQYF.

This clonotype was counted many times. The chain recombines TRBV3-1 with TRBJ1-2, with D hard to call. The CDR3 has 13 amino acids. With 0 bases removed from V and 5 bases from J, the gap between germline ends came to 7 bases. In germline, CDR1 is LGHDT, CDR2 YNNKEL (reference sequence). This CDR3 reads CASSQDMGYGYTF. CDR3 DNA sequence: TGTGCCAGCAGCCAAGATATGGGGTATGGCTACACCTTC.

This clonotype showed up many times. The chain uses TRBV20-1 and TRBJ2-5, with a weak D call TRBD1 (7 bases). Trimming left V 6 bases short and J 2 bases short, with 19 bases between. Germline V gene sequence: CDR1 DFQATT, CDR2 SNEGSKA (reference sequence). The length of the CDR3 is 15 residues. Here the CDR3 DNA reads TGCAGTGCAAGCCGCGACAGGGACTGGCAAGAGACCCAGTACTTC. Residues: CSASRDRDWQETQYF.